These 5 T cell receptor beta chains came from one sample sequenced in a study of tumor and adjacent non-tumor tissue in lung cancer. Three rounds of nested PCR, following a modified ARM-PCR protocol, produced the TCRbeta library. Using its own MiXCR run on the multiplex PCR reads, TCRdb lists one record per CDR3 protein. The repertoire holds 70,000 to 90,000 distinct CDR3 sequences, with around two thirds as singletons. No cell sorting was done before RNA was extracted from the tissue. Distant lung tissue was collected more than 3 cm away from the tumor edge. The source material was distant non-tumor lung tissue. Receptors originate from a woman aged 45 to 65 with non-small cell lung cancer.

This chain connects TRBV12-3 or TRBV12-4 to TRBJ2-7; 7 bases fit TRBD2. The CDR3 extends over 18 amino acids. CDR3 region: CVSSLTAGLHRNGYEQYF. The CDR3 DNA reads as TGTGTCAGTAGTTTAACAGCGGGATTACACCGAAATGGGTACGAGCAGTACTTC.

As regards this clonotype: A read error may be the cause here, since a much bigger clone is one base away. The V and J genes are TRBV20-1 and TRBJ2-2; D ambiguous. The germline CDR1 and CDR2 sequences are DFQATT and SNEGSKA (reference sequence). V was pared by 3 bases and J by 4 bases, with 9 bases between. The CDR3 is 13 amino acids. The CDR3: CSASSPCTGELFF. CDR3 coding DNA: TGCAGTGCTAGTAGTCCCTGCACCGGGGAGCTGTTTTTT.

Details on this clonotype: Mismatch with germline at one junction end may stem from a read error. The rearrangement links TRBV10-3 to TRBJ2-1, with D possibly TRBD1 on 7 matching bases. CDR1 and CDR2 from the germline V gene are ENHRY and SYGVKD. This CDR3 is built from 14 residues. CDR3 amino acids: CAIGRGQHANEEFF. The CDR3 nucleotides read TGTGCCATAGGGCGGGGACAGCATGCCAATGAGGAGTTCTTC.

As regards this clonotype: Given a much more abundant clone one base away, this may be a read error. The chain links TRBV20-1 to TRBJ1-6; D may be TRBD1 (5 bases). Looked up from germline, CDR1 is DFQATT and CDR2 is SNEGSKA (reference sequence). This CDR3 comprises 15 residues. Trimming pared 1 base from V and 8 bases from J, leaving 15 bases between. CDR3 in amino acids: CSARAIGVRDSPLHF. CDR3 DNA: TGCAGTGCTAGAGCTATAGGGGTCAGGGATTCACCCCTCCACTTT.

V gene TRBV12-3 or TRBV12-4 combines with J gene TRBJ2-1; a weak D match, TRBD2 (6 bases). The CDR3 extends over 20 amino acids. The CDR3 DNA reads as TGTGCTAGTCTCCCGGGAGTCGGTTCCTCGGCTAGAAGCCCCTACAATGAGCAGTTCTTC. It translates to CASLPGVGSSARSPYNEQFF.